Listed here is a single T cell receptor (beta chain). The germline gives CDR1 LGHNA, CDR2 YSLEER. V lost 2 bases, J lost 7 bases, and 10 bases stayed unmatched. The CDR3 has 16 amino acids. Each CDR3 protein is one row after TCRdb ran MiXCR on the RT-PCR reads. The data show 800,000 or so distinct CDR3 sequences, about 20% seen once. These data originate in a study of response to subunit inactivated influenza vaccine. The specimen comprised PBMCs from blood, sampled 5 to 6 days after vaccination. The V call is TRBV4-3, the J call TRBJ2-3; 9 bases agree with TRBD1. This TCR derives from a man aged 50 or older who received an inactivated influenza vaccine. This chain's CDR3 is CASSQLPGQGAHTQYF. CDR3 bases: TGCGCCAGCAGCCAACTACCGGGACAGGGTGCTCATACGCAGTATTTT.